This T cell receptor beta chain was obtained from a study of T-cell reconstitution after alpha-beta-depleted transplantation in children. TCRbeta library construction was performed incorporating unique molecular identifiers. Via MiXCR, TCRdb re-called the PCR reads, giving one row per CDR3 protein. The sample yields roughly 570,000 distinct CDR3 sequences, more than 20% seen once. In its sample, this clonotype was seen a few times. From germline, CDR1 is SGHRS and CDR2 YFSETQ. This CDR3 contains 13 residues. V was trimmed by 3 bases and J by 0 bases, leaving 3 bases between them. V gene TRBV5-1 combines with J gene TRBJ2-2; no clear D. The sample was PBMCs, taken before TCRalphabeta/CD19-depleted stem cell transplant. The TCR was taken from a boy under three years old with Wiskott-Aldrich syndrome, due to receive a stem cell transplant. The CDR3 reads CASSYTNTGELFF. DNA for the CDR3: TGCGCCAGCAGCTACACGAACACCGGGGAGCTGTTTTTT. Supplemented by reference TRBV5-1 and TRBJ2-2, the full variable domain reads KAGVTQTPRYLIKTRGQQVTLSCSPISGHRSVSWYQQTPGQGLQFLFEYFSETQRNKGNFPGRFSGRQFSNSRSEMNVSTLELGDSALYLCASSYTNTGELFFGEGSRLTVL.